The 5 T cell receptor beta chains below were found in one sample sequenced in a study of shared clonotypes between healthy human individuals. Profiled with immunoSEQ multiplex PCR; TCRdb holds only in-frame clones, not every one. Of more than 2,000,000 clones in the sample, 90% to 95% were seen once. Sequenced sample: naive CD4+ T cells sorted from blood. The subset here: CD45RA+ positively selected. Receptors were obtained from a man in his late teens or twenties in good health.

The rearrangement links TRBV28 to TRBJ2-3; 14 bases are shared with TRBD2. Germline values: CDR1 MDHEN, CDR2 SYDVKM. The V and J ends lost 3 bases and 2 bases, in that order; junction bases with no gene match: 4. This CDR3 is built from 17 residues. The CDR3 loop is CASSLGLAGASTDTQYF. The CDR3 nucleotides read TGTGCCAGCAGTTTGGGACTAGCGGGGGCGTCCACAGATACGCAGTATTTT. The whole variable domain, filled in from reference TRBV28 and TRBJ2-3, reads DVKVTQSSRYLVKRTGEKVFLECVQDMDHENMFWYRQDPGLGLRLIYFSYDVKMKEKGDIPEGYSVSREKKERFSLILESASTNQTSMYLCASSLGLAGASTDTQYFGPGTRLTVL.

The genes are TRBV6-1 and TRBJ2-5; no firm D call. Trimming removed 1 base from V and 5 bases from J, with 8 bases in between. Germline loops: CDR1 MNHNS, CDR2 SASEGT. The CDR3 has 13 residues. This CDR3 reads CASSEGPRETQYF. Written as DNA, the CDR3 is TGTGCCAGCAGTGAAGGCCCCAGGGAGACCCAGTACTTC.

This clone was found once. This chain connects TRBV18 to TRBJ2-1; D is possibly TRBD2 (6 bases). The CDR3 consists of 15 residues. V was trimmed by 4 bases and J by 2 bases, leaving 12 bases between them. Germline CDR1 KGHSH, CDR2 LQKENI. DNA for the CDR3: TGTGCCAGCTCACAATCTAGCGCAGCCTACAATGAGCAGTTCTTC. Its protein is CASSQSSAAYNEQFF.

The J gene is TRBJ1-1, the V gene TRBV18; no reliable D call. The CDR3 runs to 13 residues. Germline loops: CDR1 KGHSH, CDR2 LQKENI. Between the trimmed V and J ends, which lost 1 base and 4 bases, there was a span of 7 bases. CDR3 nucleotides: TGTGCCAGCTCACCACTACCGACCACTGAAGCTTTCTTT. This translates into CASSPLPTTEAFF. The whole variable domain, remainder taken from reference TRBV18 and TRBJ1-1, is NAGVMQNPRHLVRRRGQEARLRCSPMKGHSHVYWYRQLPEEGLKFMVYLQKENIIDESGMPKERFSAEFPKEGPSILRIQQVVRGDSAAYFCASSPLPTTEAFFGQGTRLTVV.

This clone was recorded only once. For the CDR3, the DNA is TGTGCCAGCAGCACCGCCGGACAGGGACAAGAGACCCAGTACTTC. Encoded protein: CASSTAGQGQETQYF. This rearrangement joins TRBV5-4 to TRBJ2-5; 8 positions match TRBD1. The CDR3 totals 15 residues. Germline assignment: CDR1 SGHNT and CDR2 YYREEE (reference sequence). V dropped 4 bases and J dropped 2; count of bases not matched to a gene: 7.